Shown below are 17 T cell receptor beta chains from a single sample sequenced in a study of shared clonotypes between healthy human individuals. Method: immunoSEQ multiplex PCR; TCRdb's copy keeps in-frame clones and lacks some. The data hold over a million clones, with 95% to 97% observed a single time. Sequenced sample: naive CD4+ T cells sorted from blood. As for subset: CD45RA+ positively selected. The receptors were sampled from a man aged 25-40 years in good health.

CDR3 residues: CASSLISGRAPGELFF. CDR3 bases: TGTGCCAGCAGTTTGATAAGCGGGAGGGCCCCCGGGGAGCTGTTTTTT. The V call is TRBV6-5, the J call TRBJ2-2, with 10 nucleotides matching TRBD2. The ends lost 4 bases at V and 6 bases at J; junction bases unmatched: 8. The CDR3 consists of 16 residues. In germline, CDR1 is MNHEY, CDR2 SVGAGI.

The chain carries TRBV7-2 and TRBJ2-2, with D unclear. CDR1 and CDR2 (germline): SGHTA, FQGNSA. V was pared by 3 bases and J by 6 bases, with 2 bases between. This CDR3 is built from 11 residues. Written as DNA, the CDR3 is TGTGCCAGCAGCTTTGCCGGGGAGCTGTTTTTT. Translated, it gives CASSFAGELFF.

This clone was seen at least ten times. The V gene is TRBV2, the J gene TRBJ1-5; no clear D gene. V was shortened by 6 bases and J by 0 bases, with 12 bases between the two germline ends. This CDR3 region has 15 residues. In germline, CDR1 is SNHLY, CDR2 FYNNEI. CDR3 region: CASRGVKGSNQPQHF. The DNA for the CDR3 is TGTGCCAGCAGAGGAGTAAAGGGTAGCAATCAGCCCCAGCATTTT. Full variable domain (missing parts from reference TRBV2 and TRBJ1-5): EPEVTQTPSHQVTQMGQEVILRCVPISNHLYFYWYRQILGQKVEFLVSFYNNEISEKSEIFDDQFSVERPDGSNFTLKIRSTKLEDSAMYFCASRGVKGSNQPQHFGDGTRLSIL.

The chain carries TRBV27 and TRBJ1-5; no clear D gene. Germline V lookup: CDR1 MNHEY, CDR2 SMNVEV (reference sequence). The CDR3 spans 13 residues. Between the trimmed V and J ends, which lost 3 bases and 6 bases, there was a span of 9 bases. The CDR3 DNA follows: TGTGCCAGCAGTTTCGTTTCTGGTCAGCCCCAGCATTTT. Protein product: CASSFVSGQPQHF.

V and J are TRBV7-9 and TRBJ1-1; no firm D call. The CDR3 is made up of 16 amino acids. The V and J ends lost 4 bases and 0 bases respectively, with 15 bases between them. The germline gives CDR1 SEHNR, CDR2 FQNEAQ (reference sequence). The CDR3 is CASSSHQIRMNTEAFF. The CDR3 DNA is TGTGCCAGCAGCTCACATCAGATCCGTATGAACACTGAAGCTTTCTTT. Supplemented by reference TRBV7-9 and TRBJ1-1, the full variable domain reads DTGVSQNPRHKITKRGQNVTFRCDPISEHNRLYWYRQTLGQGPEFLTYFQNEAQLEKSRLLSDRFSAERPKGSFSTLEIQRTEQGDSAMYLCASSSHQIRMNTEAFFGQGTRLTVV.

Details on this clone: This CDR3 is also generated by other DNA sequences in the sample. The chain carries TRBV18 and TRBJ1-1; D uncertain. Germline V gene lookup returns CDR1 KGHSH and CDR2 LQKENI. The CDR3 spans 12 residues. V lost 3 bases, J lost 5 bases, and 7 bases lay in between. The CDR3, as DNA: TGTGCCAGCTCACCTGGAGTGACTGAAGCTTTCTTT. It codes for CASSPGVTEAFF.

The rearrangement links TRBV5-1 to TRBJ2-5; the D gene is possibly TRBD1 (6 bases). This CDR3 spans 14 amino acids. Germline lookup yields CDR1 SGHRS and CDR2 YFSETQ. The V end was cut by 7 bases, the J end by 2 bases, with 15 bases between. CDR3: CASSSQGLQETQYF. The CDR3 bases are TGCGCCAGCTCCTCACAGGGATTACAAGAGACCCAGTACTTC. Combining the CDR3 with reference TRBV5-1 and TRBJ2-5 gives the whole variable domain KAGVTQTPRYLIKTRGQQVTLSCSPISGHRSVSWYQQTPGQGLQFLFEYFSETQRNKGNFPGRFSGRQFSNSRSEMNVSTLELGDSALYLCASSSQGLQETQYFGPGTRLLVL.

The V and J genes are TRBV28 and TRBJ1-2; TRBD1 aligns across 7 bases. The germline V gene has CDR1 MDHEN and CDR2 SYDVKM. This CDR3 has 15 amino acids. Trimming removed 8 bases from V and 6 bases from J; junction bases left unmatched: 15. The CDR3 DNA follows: TGTGCCAGCCTTCCTCCGGGACAGAGAAATGATGGCTACACCTTC. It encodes CASLPPGQRNDGYTF.

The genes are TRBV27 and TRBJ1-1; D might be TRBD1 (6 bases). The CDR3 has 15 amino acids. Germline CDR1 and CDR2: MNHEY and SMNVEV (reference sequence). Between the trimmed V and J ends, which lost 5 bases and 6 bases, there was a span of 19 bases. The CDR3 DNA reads TGTGCCAGCAGTCTGCAAAGGGGGTTTAGAGCTGAAGCTTTCTTT. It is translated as CASSLQRGFRAEAFF.

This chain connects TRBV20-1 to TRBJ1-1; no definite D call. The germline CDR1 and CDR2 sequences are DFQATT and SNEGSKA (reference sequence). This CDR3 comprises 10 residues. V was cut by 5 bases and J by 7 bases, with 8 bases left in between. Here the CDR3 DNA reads TGCAGTGCTCCCGTGCGTGAAGCTTTCTTT. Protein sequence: CSAPVREAFF.

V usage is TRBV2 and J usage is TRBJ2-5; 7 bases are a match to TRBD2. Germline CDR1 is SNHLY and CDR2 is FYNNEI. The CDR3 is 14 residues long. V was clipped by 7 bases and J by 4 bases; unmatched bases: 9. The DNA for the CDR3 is TGTGCCAGCACTAGCGGCATGCCCCCAGAGACCCAGTACTTC. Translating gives CASTSGMPPETQYF.

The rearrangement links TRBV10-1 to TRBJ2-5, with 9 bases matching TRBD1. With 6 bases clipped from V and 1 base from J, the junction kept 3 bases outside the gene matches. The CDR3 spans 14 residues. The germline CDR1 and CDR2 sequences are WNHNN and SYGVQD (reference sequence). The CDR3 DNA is TGCGCCAGCAGCGCGGGACAGGGCCAAGAGACCCAGTACTTC. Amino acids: CASSAGQGQETQYF.

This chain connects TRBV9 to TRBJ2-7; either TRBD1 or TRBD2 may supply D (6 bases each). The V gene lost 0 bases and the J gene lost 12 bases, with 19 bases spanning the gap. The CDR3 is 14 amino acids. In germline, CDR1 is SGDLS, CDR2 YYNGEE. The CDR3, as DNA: TGTGCCAGCAGCGTAGGACAGGAGGGAGGTATTCTGTACTTC. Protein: CASSVGQEGGILYF.

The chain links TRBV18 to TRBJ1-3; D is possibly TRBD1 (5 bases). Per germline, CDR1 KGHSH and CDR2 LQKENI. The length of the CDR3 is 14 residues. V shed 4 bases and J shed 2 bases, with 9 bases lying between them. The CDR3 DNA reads TGTGCCAGCTCACTTCAGGGTCCTGGAAACACCATATATTTT. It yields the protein CASSLQGPGNTIYF.

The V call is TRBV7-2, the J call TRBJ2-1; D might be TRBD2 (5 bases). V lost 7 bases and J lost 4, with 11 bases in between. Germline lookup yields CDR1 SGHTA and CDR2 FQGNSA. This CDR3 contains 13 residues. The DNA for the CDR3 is TGTGCCAGCACGCGGGTACCTTACAATGAGCAGTTCTTC. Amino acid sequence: CASTRVPYNEQFF.

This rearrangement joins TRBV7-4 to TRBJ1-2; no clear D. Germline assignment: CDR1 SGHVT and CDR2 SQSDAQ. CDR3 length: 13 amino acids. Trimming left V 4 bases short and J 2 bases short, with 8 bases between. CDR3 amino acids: CASSYGRNYGYTF. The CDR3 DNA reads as TGTGCCAGCAGCTACGGACGGAACTATGGCTACACCTTC.

CDR3 nucleotides: TGTGCCAGTAGTATTAACATGGGCCCTAACTATGGCTACACCTTC. Its protein is CASSINMGPNYGYTF. V usage is TRBV19 and J usage is TRBJ1-2, with D uncertain. The CDR3 is 15 residues long. V was clipped by 3 bases and J by 0 bases, with 11 bases between them. CDR1 and CDR2 (germline): LNHDA, SQIVND (reference sequence).